Sequencing of this T cell receptor beta chain was carried out in a study of blood T cell repertoires in COVID-19. Study-wide context: The origin of the acute and convalescent COVID-19 samples was the United States, Italy and Spain.

The table lists this clone with a few counts. Per the study methods: Amplification of reference gene primers was used by the study to estimate nucleated cell counts. Here immunoSEQ multiplex PCR was the method, and the copy in TCRdb shows in-frame clones only, minus some. V and J calls and clone size are those listed in that table; D and trimming were worked out from the DNA. The top ten hold 1.7% of the sample, which has about 90,000 clones, 65% to 90% seen once. Trimming pared 0 bases from V and 4 bases from J, leaving 11 bases between. The CDR3 is 15 amino acids. CDR1 is SGDLS and CDR2 is YYNGEE in the germline V gene.

Sequenced input: peripheral blood. This sequence joins TRBV9 and TRBJ2-1; D gene uncertain. The TCR was taken from a man of 80 years or more with acute or convalescent COVID-19. CDR3 nucleotides: TGTGCCAGCAGCGTAGTTGCGGATCATTACAATGAGCAGTTCTTC. It encodes CASSVVADHYNEQFF.